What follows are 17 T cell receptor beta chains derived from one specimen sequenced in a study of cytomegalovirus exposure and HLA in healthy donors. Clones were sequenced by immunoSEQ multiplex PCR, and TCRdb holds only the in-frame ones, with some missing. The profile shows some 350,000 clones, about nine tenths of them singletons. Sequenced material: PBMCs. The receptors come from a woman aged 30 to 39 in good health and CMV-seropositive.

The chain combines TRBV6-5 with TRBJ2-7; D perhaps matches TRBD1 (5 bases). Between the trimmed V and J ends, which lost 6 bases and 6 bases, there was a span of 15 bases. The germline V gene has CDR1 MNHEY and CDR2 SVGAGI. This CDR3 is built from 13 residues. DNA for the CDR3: TGTGCCAGCAGGCTAGACAGTTTTTTCGAGCAGTACTTC. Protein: CASRLDSFFEQYF.

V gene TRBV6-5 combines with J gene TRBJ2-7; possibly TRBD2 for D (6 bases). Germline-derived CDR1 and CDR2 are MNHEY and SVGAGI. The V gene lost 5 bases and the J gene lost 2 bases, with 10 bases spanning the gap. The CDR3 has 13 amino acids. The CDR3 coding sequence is TGTGCCAGCAGTGGGACTGACGCCTACGAGCAGTACTTC. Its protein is CASSGTDAYEQYF.

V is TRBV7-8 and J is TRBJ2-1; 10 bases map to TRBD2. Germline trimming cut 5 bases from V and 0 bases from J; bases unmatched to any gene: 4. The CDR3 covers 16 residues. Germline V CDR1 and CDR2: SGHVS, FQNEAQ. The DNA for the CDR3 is TGTGCCAGCAGCACCCGGACTAGCGGCTCCTACAATGAGCAGTTCTTC. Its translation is CASSTRTSGSYNEQFF.

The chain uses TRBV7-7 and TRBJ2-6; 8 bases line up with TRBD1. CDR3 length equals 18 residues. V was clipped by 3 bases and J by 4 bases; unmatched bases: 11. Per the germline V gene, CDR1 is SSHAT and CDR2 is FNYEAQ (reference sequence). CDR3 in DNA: TGTGCCAGCAGCTTGAGGCCAGGGGGCGCGACCGGGGCCAACGTCCTGACTTTC. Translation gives CASSLRPGGATGANVLTF.

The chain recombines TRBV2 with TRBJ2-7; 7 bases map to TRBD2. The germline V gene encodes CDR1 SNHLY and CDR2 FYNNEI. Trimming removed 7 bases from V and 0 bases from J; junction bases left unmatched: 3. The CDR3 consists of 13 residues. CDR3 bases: TGTGCCAGCATGTCTAGCGGCTCCTACGAGCAGTACTTC. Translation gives CASMSSGSYEQYF.

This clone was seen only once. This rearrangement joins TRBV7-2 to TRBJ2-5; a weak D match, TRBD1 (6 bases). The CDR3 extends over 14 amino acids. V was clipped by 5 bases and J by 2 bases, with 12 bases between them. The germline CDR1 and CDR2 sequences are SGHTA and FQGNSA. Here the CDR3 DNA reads TGTGCCAGCAGCCCAGGGGCAGCTCAAGAGACCCAGTACTTC. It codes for CASSPGAAQETQYF.

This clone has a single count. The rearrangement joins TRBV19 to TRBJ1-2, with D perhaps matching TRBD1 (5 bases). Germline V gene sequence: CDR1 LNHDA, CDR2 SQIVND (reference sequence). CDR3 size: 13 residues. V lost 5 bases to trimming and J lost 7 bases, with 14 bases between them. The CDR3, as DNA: TGTGCCAGTAGTCTCCCTGCAGGGTTTGGCTACACCTTC. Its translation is CASSLPAGFGYTF.

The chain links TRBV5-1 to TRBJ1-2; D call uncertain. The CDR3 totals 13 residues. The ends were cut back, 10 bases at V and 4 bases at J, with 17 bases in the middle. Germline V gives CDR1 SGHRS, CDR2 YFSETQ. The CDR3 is CAGRLGLGYGYTF. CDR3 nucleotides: TGCGCCGGCCGCCTCGGACTTGGCTATGGCTACACCTTC.

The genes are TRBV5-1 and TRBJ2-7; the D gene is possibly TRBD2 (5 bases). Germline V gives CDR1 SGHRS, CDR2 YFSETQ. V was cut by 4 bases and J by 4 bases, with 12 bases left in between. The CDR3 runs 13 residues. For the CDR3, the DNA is TGCGCCAGCAGCCCGGGGTACTCTTACGAGCAGTACTTC. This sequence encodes CASSPGYSYEQYF.

The CDR3: CASGLETDTQYF. CDR3 sequence (DNA): TGTGCTAGTGGTTTAGAGACAGATACGCAGTATTTT. The rearrangement links TRBV12-5 to TRBJ2-3; D gene unclear. Germline loops: CDR1 LGHNT, CDR2 FRNRAP. CDR3 length: 12 amino acids. Deletions cut 3 bases from V and 3 bases from J, with 4 bases between.

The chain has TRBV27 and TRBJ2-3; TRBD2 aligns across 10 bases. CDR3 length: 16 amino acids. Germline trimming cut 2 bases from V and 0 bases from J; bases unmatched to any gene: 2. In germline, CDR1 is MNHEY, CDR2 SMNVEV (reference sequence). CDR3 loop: CASSLLAGVSTDTQYF. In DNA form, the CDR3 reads TGTGCCAGCAGTTTACTAGCGGGGGTGAGCACAGATACGCAGTATTTT.

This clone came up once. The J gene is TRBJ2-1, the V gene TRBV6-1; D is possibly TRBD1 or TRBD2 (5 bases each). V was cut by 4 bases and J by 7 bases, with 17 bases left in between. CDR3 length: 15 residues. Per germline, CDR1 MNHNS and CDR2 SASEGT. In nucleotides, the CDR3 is TGTGCCAGCAGTGCCCCGGGACGCCGAGGGAATGAGCAGTTCTTC. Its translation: CASSAPGRRGNEQFF.

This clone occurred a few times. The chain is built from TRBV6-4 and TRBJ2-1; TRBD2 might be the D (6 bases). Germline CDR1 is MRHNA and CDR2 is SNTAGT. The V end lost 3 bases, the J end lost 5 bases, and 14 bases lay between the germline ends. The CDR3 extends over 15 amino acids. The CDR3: CASSERGSGHNEQFF. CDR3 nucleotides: TGTGCCAGCAGTGAGCGTGGTAGCGGACACAATGAGCAGTTCTTC.

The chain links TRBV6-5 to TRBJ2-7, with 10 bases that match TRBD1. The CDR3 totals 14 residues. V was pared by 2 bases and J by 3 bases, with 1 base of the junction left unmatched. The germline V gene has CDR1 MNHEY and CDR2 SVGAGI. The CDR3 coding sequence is TGTGCCAGCAGTTACGGGACAGGGGTCTACGAGCAGTACTTC. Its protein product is CASSYGTGVYEQYF.

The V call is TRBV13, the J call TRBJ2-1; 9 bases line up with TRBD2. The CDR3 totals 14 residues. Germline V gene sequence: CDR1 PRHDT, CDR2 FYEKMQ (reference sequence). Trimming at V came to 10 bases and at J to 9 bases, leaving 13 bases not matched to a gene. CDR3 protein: CATRAGGQRGEQFF. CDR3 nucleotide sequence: TGTGCCACCAGAGCGGGGGGCCAGAGAGGTGAGCAGTTCTTC.

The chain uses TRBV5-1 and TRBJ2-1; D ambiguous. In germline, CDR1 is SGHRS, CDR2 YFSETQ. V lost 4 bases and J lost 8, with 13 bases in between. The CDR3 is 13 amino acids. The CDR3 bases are TGCGCCAGCAGCCTCCAATCCAGCGATGAGCAGTTCTTC. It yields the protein CASSLQSSDEQFF.

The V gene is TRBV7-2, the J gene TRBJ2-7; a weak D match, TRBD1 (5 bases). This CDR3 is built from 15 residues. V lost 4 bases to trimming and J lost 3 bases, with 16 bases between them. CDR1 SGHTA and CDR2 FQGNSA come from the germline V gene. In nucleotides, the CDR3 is TGTGCCAGCAGCTCCCGGTCCGGAAGGGGCTACGAGCAGTACTTC. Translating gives CASSSRSGRGYEQYF.